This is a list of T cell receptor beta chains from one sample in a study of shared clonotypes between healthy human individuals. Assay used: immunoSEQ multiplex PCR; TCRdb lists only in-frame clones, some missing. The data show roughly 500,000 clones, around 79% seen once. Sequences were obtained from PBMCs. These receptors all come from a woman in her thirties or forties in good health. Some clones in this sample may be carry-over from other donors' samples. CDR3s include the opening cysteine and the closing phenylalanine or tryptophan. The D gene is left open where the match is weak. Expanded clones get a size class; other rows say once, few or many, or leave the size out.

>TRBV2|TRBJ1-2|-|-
CASSEGAFYGYTF
TGTGCCAGCAGTGAGGGGGCGTTCTATGGCTACACCTTC
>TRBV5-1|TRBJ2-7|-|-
CASSWSATDVSYEQYF
TGCGCCAGCAGCTGGTCAGCGACAGATGTCTCCTACGAGCAGTACTTC
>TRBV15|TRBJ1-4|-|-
CATSDRAVNEKLFF
TGTGCCACCAGTGACAGAGCTGTTAATGAAAAACTGTTTTTT
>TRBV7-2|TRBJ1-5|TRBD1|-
CASSPLDRDHNQPQHF
TGTGCCAGCAGCCCGCTAGACAGGGACCACAATCAGCCCCAGCATTTT
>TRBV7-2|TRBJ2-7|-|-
CASSLEGHKLFEQYF
TGTGCCAGCAGCTTAGAAGGTCACAAACTTTTCGAGCAGTACTTC
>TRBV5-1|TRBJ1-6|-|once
CASSLVAANSPLHF
TGCGCCAGCAGCCTAGTGGCAGCCAATTCACCCCTCCACTTT
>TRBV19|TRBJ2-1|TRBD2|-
CASSTAELAPYNEQFF
TGTGCCAGTAGTACAGCGGAACTAGCGCCTTACAATGAGCAGTTCTTC
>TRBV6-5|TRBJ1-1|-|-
CASSHTGSGGTEAFF
TGTGCCAGCAGCCATACAGGGAGTGGGGGCACTGAAGCTTTCTTT
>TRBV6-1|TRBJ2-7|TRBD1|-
CASSQTGAFYEQYF
TGTGCCAGCAGTCAGACAGGGGCTTTCTACGAGCAGTACTTC
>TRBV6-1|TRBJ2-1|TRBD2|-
CASSGLAASYNEQFF
TGTGCCAGCAGTGGACTAGCGGCCTCCTACAATGAGCAGTTCTTC
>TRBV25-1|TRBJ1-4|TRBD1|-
CASKGAVEKLFF
TGTGCCAGCAAGGGGGCAGTTGAAAAACTGTTTTTT
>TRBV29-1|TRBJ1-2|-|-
CSVERQGSGYTF
TGCAGCGTTGAGAGGCAGGGCTCTGGCTACACCTTC
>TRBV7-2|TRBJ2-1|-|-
CASSLGPGTNEQFF
TGTGCCAGCAGCTTAGGTCCGGGTACCAATGAGCAGTTCTTC
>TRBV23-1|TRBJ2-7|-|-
CASSQPGTFSSYEQYF
TGCGCCAGCAGTCAGCCCGGGACCTTCAGCTCCTACGAGCAGTACTTC
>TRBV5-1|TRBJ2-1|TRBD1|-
CASSLTTGGSNEQFF
TGCGCCAGCAGCTTGACGACAGGGGGATCGAATGAGCAGTTCTTC
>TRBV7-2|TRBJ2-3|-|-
CASSLYEVGADTQYF
TGTGCCAGCAGCTTGTATGAGGTGGGGGCAGATACGCAGTATTTT
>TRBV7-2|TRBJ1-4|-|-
CASSLVGSRNEKLFF
TGTGCCAGCAGCTTAGTGGGCAGCCGTAATGAAAAACTGTTTTTT
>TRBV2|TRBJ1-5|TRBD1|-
CASSSGGPNQPQHF
TGTGCCAGCAGCTCAGGGGGCCCGAATCAGCCCCAGCATTTT
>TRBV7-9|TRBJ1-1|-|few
CASSLRDTEAFF
TGTGCCAGCAGCTTAAGGGACACTGAAGCTTTCTTT
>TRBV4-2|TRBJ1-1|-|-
CASSQETTSDTEAFF
TGTGCCAGCAGCCAAGAGACAACCTCGGACACTGAAGCTTTCTTT
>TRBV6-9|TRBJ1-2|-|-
CASRQGTPTLYGYTF
TGTGCCAGCAGGCAAGGGACGCCTACTCTCTATGGCTACACCTTC
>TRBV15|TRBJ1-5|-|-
CATSRVRGGQNQPQHF
TGTGCCACCAGCAGAGTGCGTGGGGGCCAGAATCAGCCCCAGCATTTT
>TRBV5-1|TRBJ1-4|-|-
CASSLTAYNEKLFF
TGCGCCAGCAGCTTGACAGCCTATAATGAAAAACTGTTTTTT
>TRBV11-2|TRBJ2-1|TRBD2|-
CASSLGGGEQFF
TGTGCCAGCAGCTTAGGCGGGGGTGAGCAGTTCTTC
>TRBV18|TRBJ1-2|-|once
CASSPSGSRTNYGYTF
TGTGCCAGCTCACCGTCGGGCAGCCGAACTAACTATGGCTACACCTTC
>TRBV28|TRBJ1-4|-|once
CASSLSGGTLNEKLFF
TGTGCCAGCAGTTTATCGGGCGGGACATTAAATGAAAAACTGTTTTTT
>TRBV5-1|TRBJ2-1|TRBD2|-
CASSWGTSGDNEQFF
TGCGCCAGCAGCTGGGGGACTAGCGGCGACAATGAGCAGTTCTTC
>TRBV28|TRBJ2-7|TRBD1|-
CASSLSQGAGEQYF
TGTGCCAGCAGTTTATCACAGGGGGCTGGCGAGCAGTACTTC
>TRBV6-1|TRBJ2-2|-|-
CASSEEPNTGELFF
TGTGCCAGCAGTGAAGAACCTAACACCGGGGAGCTGTTTTTT
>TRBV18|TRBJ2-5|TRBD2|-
CASSPGLVSETQYF
TGTGCCAGCTCACCGGGACTAGTCTCAGAGACCCAGTACTTC
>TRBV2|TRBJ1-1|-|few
CASSEAGSYTEAFF
TGTGCCAGCAGTGAGGCCGGGTCTTACACTGAAGCTTTCTTT
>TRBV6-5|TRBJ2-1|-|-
CASSYEVGNNEQFF
TGTGCCAGCAGTTACGAGGTGGGGAACAATGAGCAGTTCTTC
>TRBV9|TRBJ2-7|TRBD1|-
CASSVNRGSEQYF
TGTGCCAGCAGCGTGAACAGGGGCAGCGAGCAGTACTTC
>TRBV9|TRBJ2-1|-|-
CASSVGGGAYNEQFF
TGTGCCAGCAGCGTAGGTGGAGGCGCCTACAATGAGCAGTTCTTC
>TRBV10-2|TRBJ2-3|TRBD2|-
CASAVSGIGDTQYF
TGCGCCAGCGCGGTTAGCGGGATTGGTGATACGCAGTATTTT
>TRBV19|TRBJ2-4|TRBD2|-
CASSIGLAGGKGKNIQYF
TGTGCCAGTAGTATAGGGCTAGCGGGAGGCAAGGGCAAAAACATTCAGTACTTC
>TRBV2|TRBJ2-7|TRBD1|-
CASSKVGTAPGQYF
TGTGCCAGCTCCAAAGTGGGGACAGCTCCCGGGCAGTACTTC
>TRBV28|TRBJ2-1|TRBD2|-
CASHRRGGRGSYNEQFF
TGTGCCAGCCATAGGCGGGGGGGCAGGGGCTCCTACAATGAGCAGTTCTTC
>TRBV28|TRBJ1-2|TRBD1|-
CASSSTLTGARDGYTF
TGTGCCAGCAGTTCCACTCTCACAGGGGCAAGGGATGGCTACACCTTC
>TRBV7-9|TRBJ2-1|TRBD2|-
CASSTPFSSGRQDNEQFF
TGTGCCAGCAGCACCCCCTTTAGTAGCGGGAGGCAGGACAATGAGCAGTTCTTC
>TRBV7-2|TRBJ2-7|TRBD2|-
CASSLGVAGGNEQYF
TGTGCCAGCAGCTTAGGGGTAGCGGGAGGTAACGAGCAGTACTTC
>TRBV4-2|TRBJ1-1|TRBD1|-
CASSHDRDMNTEAFF
TGTGCCAGCAGCCACGACAGGGACATGAACACTGAAGCTTTCTTT
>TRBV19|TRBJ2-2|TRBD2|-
CASSGTSMTGELFF
TGTGCCAGTAGCGGGACTAGCATGACCGGGGAGCTGTTTTTT
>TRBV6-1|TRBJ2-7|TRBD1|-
CASSRQGRVEQYF
TGTGCCAGCAGTAGACAGGGACGGGTCGAGCAGTACTTC
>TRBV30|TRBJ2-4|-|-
CAWSVRAGGDIQYF
TGTGCCTGGAGTGTACGGGCAGGGGGGGACATTCAGTACTTC
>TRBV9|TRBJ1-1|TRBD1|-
CASSGRQGGTEAFF
TGTGCCAGCAGCGGGCGACAGGGCGGCACTGAAGCTTTCTTT
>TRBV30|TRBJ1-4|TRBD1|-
CAWRGAGGEKLFF
TGTGCCTGGAGAGGAGCAGGGGGTGAAAAACTGTTTTTT
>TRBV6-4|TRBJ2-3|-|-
CASSETGLSTDTQYF
TGTGCCAGCAGTGAGACGGGACTTAGCACAGATACGCAGTATTTT
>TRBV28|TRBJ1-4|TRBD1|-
CASSIPGTGVEKLFF
TGTGCCAGCAGTATACCCGGGACAGGAGTTGAAAAACTGTTTTTT
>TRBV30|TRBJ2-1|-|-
CAWSVESSGYNEQFF
TGTGCCTGGAGTGTGGAGAGCTCGGGATACAATGAGCAGTTCTTC
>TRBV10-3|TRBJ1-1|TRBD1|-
CAISDPRQGRPEAFF
TGTGCCATCAGTGACCCTAGACAGGGCCGTCCTGAAGCTTTCTTT
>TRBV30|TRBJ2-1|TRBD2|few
CASGREGRNEQFF
TGTGCCTCAGGACGGGAGGGACGCAATGAGCAGTTCTTC
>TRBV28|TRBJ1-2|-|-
CASSLLNSQNYGYTF
TGTGCCAGCAGTTTATTAAACAGTCAGAACTATGGCTACACCTTC
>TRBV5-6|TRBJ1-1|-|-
CASSPQGKTEAFF
TGTGCCAGCAGCCCACAGGGTAAAACTGAAGCTTTCTTT
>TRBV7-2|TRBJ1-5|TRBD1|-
CASSLRQGQPQHF
TGTGCCAGCAGCCTTCGACAGGGCCAGCCCCAGCATTTT
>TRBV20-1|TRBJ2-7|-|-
CSARVGYEQYF
TGCAGTGCTAGAGTGGGTTACGAGCAGTACTTC
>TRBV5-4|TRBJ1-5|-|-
CASSGDKNQPQHF
TGTGCCAGCAGCGGCGACAAAAATCAGCCCCAGCATTTT
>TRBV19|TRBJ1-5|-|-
CASSMTREGGSNQPQHF
TGTGCCAGTAGTATGACCCGGGAGGGCGGAAGCAATCAGCCCCAGCATTTT
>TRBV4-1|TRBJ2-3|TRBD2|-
CASSHRGHGTSGSRLPTDTQYF
TGCGCCAGCAGCCACCGGGGACACGGTACTAGCGGGAGTAGATTGCCCACAGATACGCAGTATTTT
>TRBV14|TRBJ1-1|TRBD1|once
CASSQGQLAGTEAFF
TGTGCCAGCAGCCAGGGACAGTTGGCGGGAACTGAAGCTTTCTTT